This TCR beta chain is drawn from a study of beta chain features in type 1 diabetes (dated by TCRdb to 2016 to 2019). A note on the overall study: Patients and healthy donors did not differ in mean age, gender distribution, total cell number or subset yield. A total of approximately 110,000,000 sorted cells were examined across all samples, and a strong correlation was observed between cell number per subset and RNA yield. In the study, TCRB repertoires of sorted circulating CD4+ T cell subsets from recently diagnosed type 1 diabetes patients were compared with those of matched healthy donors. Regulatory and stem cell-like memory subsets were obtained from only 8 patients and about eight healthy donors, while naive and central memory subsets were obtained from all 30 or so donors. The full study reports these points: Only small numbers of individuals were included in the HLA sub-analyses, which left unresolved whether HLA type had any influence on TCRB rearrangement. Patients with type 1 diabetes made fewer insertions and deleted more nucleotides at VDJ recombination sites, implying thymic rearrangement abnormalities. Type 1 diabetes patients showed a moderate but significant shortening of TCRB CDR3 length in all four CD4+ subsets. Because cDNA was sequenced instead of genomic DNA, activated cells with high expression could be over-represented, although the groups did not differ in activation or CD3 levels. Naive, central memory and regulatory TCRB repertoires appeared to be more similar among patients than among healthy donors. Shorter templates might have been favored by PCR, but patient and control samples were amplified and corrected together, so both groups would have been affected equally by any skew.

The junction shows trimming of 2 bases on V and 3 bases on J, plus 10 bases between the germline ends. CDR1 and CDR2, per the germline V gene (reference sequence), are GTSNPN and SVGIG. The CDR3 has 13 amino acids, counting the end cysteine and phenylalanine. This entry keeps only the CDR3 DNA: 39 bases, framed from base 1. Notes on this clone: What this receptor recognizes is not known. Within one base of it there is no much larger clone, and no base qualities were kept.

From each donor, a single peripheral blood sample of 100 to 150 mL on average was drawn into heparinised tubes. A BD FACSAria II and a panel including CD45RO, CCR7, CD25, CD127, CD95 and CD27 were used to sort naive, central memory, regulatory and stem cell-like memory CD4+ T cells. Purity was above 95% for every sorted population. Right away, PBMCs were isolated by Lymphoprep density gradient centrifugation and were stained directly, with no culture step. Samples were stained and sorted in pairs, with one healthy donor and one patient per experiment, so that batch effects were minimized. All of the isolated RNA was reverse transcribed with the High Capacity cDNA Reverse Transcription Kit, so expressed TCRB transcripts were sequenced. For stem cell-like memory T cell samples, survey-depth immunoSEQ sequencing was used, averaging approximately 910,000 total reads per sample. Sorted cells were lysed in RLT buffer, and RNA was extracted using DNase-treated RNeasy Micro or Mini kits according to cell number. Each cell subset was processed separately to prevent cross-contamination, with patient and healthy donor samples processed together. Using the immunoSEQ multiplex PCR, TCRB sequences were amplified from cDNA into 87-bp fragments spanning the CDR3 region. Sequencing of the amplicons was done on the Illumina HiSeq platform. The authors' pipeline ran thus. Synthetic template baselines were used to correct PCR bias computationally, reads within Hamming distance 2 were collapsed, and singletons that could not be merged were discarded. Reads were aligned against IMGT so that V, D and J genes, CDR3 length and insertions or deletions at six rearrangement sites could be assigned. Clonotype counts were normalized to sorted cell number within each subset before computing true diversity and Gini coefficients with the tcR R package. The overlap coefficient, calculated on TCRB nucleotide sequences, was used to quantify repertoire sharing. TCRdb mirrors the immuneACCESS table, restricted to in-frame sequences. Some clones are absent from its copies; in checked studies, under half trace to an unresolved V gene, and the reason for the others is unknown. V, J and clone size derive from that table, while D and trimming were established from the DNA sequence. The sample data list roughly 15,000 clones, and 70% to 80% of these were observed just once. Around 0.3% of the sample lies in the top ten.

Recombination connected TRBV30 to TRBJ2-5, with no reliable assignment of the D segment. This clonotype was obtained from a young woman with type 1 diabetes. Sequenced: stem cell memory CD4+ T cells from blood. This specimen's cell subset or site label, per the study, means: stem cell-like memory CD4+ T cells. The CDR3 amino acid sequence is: CAWSSGWEETQYF. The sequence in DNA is TGTGCCTGGAGTTCAGGTTGGGAAGAGACCCAGTACTTC. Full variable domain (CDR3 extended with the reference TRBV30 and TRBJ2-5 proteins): SQTIHQWPATLVQPVGSPLSLECTVEGTSNPNLYWYRQAAGRGLQLLFYSVGIGQISSEVPQNLSASRPQDRQFILSSKKLLLSDSGFYLCAWSSGWEETQYFGPGTRLLVL.